A selection of T cell receptor beta chains follows, all from one sample in a study of cytomegalovirus exposure and HLA in healthy donors. Produced via immunoSEQ multiplex PCR; TCRdb's table is partial and in-frame only. This sample's table has 150,000 or so clones. Sequencing used PBMCs. These receptors all stem from a woman in her forties or fifties in good health and CMV-seronegative. Each CDR3 is given with its conserved first and last residue. The D gene is left open where the match is weak.

CDR3 length	V gene	J gene	D gene	CDR3 protein	CDR3 DNA
14	TRBV4-3	TRBJ1-4	TRBD1	CASSQTGFGEKLFF	TGCGCCAGCAGCCAGACAGGGTTTGGAGAAAAACTGTTTTTT
15	TRBV30	TRBJ1-1	.	CAWMSPLGGRTEAFF	TGTGCCTGGATGAGCCCGCTCGGGGGGCGGACTGAAGCTTTCTTT
14	TRBV19	TRBJ2-5	.	CASNTGPIGGTQYF	TGTGCCAGCAACACTGGGCCCATCGGGGGGACCCAGTACTTC
10	TRBV20-1	TRBJ1-1	.	CSSRGTEAFF	TGCAGTTCTCGGGGCACTGAAGCTTTCTTT
14	TRBV19	TRBJ1-5	TRBD1	CASSTQGAGQPQHF	TGTGCCAGTAGTACCCAGGGGGCGGGTCAGCCCCAGCATTTT
15	TRBV6-1	TRBJ1-2	TRBD1	CASQRGAGGSVGYTF	TGTGCCAGCCAACGGGGGGCAGGGGGCTCGGTTGGCTACACCTTC
15	TRBV25-1	TRBJ1-4	.	CASSELGQQNEKLFF	TGTGCCAGCAGTGAACTAGGACAGCAGAATGAAAAACTGTTTTTT
16	TRBV5-8	TRBJ1-5	TRBD1	CASSGRTGGWGQPQHF	TGTGCCAGCAGCGGAAGGACAGGGGGTTGGGGTCAGCCCCAGCATTTT
16	TRBV15	TRBJ2-7	.	CATSRTTGTHSYEQYF	TGTGCCACCAGCAGGACTACCGGGACTCACTCCTACGAGCAGTACTTC
12	TRBV7-9	TRBJ1-1	.	CASSPSGTEAFF	TGTGCCAGCAGCCCATCGGGTACTGAAGCTTTCTTT
13	TRBV6-1	TRBJ1-5	TRBD1	CASKGQKDQPQHF	TGTGCCAGCAAGGGACAGAAGGATCAGCCCCAGCATTTT
16	TRBV9	TRBJ1-2	TRBD1	CASSVGGTAANYGYTF	TGTGCCAGCAGCGTAGGGGGGACAGCAGCTAACTATGGCTACACCTTC
16	TRBV28	TRBJ2-7	TRBD2	CASSFSPRRREGEQYF	TGTGCCAGCAGTTTCAGTCCGCGGCGGCGGGAGGGCGAGCAGTACTTC
13	TRBV5-4	TRBJ1-1	TRBD1	CASSPDRGGKAFF	TGTGCCAGCAGCCCGGACAGGGGAGGAAAAGCTTTCTTT
17	TRBV4-3	TRBJ2-7	.	CASSQDWVAGPTYEQYF	TGCGCCAGCAGCCAAGATTGGGTTGCGGGACCAACCTACGAGCAGTACTTC
16	TRBV10-3	TRBJ1-1	.	CAISDYGTPMNTEAFF	TGTGCCATCAGTGATTACGGGACACCCATGAACACTGAAGCTTTCTTT
14	TRBV7-6	TRBJ1-4	.	CASSLGGQDEKLFF	TGTGCCAGCAGCTTAGGAGGGCAGGATGAAAAACTGTTTTTT
13	TRBV6-1	TRBJ1-2	.	CASSEDRVGGYTF	TGTGCCAGCAGTGAAGACAGGGTTGGGGGCTACACCTTC
15	TRBV15	TRBJ2-2	TRBD2	CATSSGLADTGELFF	TGTGCCACCAGCTCGGGACTAGCGGACACCGGGGAGCTGTTTTTT
14	TRBV28	TRBJ1-1	.	CASSLNRRLTEAFF	TGTGCCAGCAGTTTAAATCGCCGGTTAACTGAAGCTTTCTTT
15	TRBV30	TRBJ1-6	TRBD1	CAGSVQGGFNSPLHF	TGTGCCGGGAGTGTACAGGGGGGCTTTAATTCACCCCTCCACTTT
10	TRBV28	TRBJ2-7	.	CASSRYEQYF	TGTGCCAGCAGTCGCTACGAGCAGTACTTC
13	TRBV18	TRBJ2-5	.	CASSPTSQETQYF	TGTGCCAGCTCACCGACTAGCCAAGAGACCCAGTACTTC
18	TRBV10-3	TRBJ1-5	TRBD1	CAISESLDRAGANQPQHF	TGTGCCATCAGTGAGTCCCTGGACAGGGCGGGAGCCAATCAGCCCCAGCATTTT
18	TRBV14	TRBJ2-7	TRBD2	CASSLLTSGASVVHEQYF	TGTGCCAGCAGCCTCCTGACTAGCGGGGCAAGCGTAGTTCACGAGCAGTACTTC
14	TRBV7-3	TRBJ2-3	.	CASSLGLRTDTQYF	TGTGCCAGCAGCTTAGGACTTCGAACAGATACGCAGTATTTT
14	TRBV4-1	TRBJ1-2	.	CASSPRRDLDGYTF	TGCGCCAGCAGCCCGAGACGGGACTTGGATGGCTACACCTTC
13	TRBV6-6	TRBJ2-1	TRBD2	CACKTPGLAEQFF	TGTGCCTGTAAAACACCGGGACTAGCGGAGCAGTTCTTC
13	TRBV28	TRBJ1-1	.	CASSLQTGTEAFF	TGTGCCAGCAGTCTACAAACAGGGACTGAAGCTTTCTTT
13	TRBV6-1	TRBJ1-2	.	CASRQGGNYGYTF	TGTGCCAGCAGACAGGGAGGGAACTATGGCTACACCTTC
15	TRBV7-3	TRBJ2-7	TRBD2	CASSFGAGGPNEQYF	TGTGCCAGCAGCTTCGGAGCGGGAGGGCCCAACGAGCAGTACTTC
14	TRBV6-5	TRBJ1-2	TRBD1	CASSYLGQGGGYTF	TGTGCCAGCAGTTACCTCGGACAGGGGGGAGGCTACACCTTC
14	TRBV28	TRBJ2-7	.	CASSLEWGAYEQYF	TGTGCCAGCAGCTTGGAGTGGGGCGCCTACGAGCAGTACTTC
14	TRBV7-9	TRBJ1-2	.	CASSLVQASYGYTF	TGTGCCAGCAGCTTAGTACAGGCGTCCTATGGCTACACCTTC
16	TRBV4-1	TRBJ2-3	TRBD2	CASSHSPRETTDTQYF	TGCGCCAGCAGCCACTCTCCGCGGGAGACGACAGATACGCAGTATTTT
12	TRBV19	TRBJ1-2	.	CASTPTGYGYTF	TGTGCCAGTACCCCGACAGGCTATGGCTACACCTTC
15	TRBV9	TRBJ2-3	.	CASSPGGPTTDTQYF	TGTGCCAGCAGCCCCGGGGGGCCAACAACAGATACGCAGTATTTT
11	TRBV2	TRBJ2-5	.	CASKKGETQYF	TGTGCCAGCAAGAAGGGGGAGACCCAGTACTTC
14	TRBV7-3	TRBJ2-1	TRBD2	CASSLGLADNEQFF	TGTGCCAGCAGCTTAGGACTAGCCGACAATGAGCAGTTCTTC
15	TRBV28	TRBJ1-4	.	CASSLEQGTNEKLFF	TGTGCCAGCAGTTTGGAACAGGGAACTAATGAAAAACTGTTTTTT
13	TRBV30	TRBJ1-1	TRBD1	CAWDRGMLTEAFF	TGTGCCTGGGACAGGGGTATGTTGACTGAAGCTTTCTTT
15	TRBV15	TRBJ2-7	TRBD1	CATSRDRGQGREQYF	TGTGCCACCAGCAGAGATCGTGGACAGGGGCGGGAGCAGTACTTC
14	TRBV9	TRBJ1-5	TRBD1	CASSVEAGGGPQHF	TGTGCCAGCAGCGTAGAGGCAGGGGGAGGGCCCCAGCATTTT
15	TRBV5-1	TRBJ2-3	.	CASSSIGDRTDTQYF	TGCGCCAGCAGCTCTATCGGAGACCGCACAGATACGCAGTATTTT
15	TRBV10-2	TRBJ2-7	TRBD2	CASSERASGSGEQYF	TGCGCCAGCAGTGAGAGGGCTAGCGGGAGTGGTGAGCAGTACTTC
15	TRBV6-6	TRBJ2-7	TRBD1	CASILSAGGSYEQYF	TGTGCCAGCATCCTCAGCGCAGGGGGTTCCTACGAGCAGTACTTC
14	TRBV5-1	TRBJ1-1	TRBD1	CASSQDRGNTEAFF	TGCGCCAGCAGCCAGGACAGGGGGAACACTGAAGCTTTCTTT
14	TRBV6-6	TRBJ1-1	TRBD1	CASSRDSGVFDAFF	TGTGCCAGCAGCCGGGACAGTGGGGTGTTCGATGCTTTCTTT
14	TRBV9	TRBJ1-1	.	CASSPNDRNTEAFF	TGTGCCAGCAGCCCTAACGACAGGAACACTGAAGCTTTCTTT
14	TRBV19	TRBJ1-1	TRBD1	CASSISRQGTEAFF	TGTGCCAGTAGTATCTCTCGACAGGGGACTGAAGCTTTCTTT
16	TRBV5-1	TRBJ2-1	TRBD2	CASSLDGGGNYNEQFF	TGCGCCAGCAGCTTGGATGGCGGGGGGAACTACAATGAGCAGTTCTTC
14	TRBV25-1	TRBJ1-1	.	CASSEFGGGTEAFF	TGTGCCAGCAGTGAATTTGGGGGGGGCACTGAAGCTTTCTTT
13	TRBV14	TRBJ2-3	.	CASSQERSDTQYF	TGTGCCAGCAGCCAAGAGCGGAGCGATACGCAGTATTTT
13	TRBV5-1	TRBJ1-2	TRBD1	CASSGGTVDGYTF	TGCGCCAGCAGCGGCGGGACAGTAGATGGCTACACCTTC
13	TRBV30	TRBJ1-4	TRBD1	CAWRNRGNEKLFF	TGTGCCTGGAGAAACAGGGGGAATGAAAAACTGTTTTTT
15	TRBV27	TRBJ2-1	TRBD2	CASSLILAVYNEQFF	TGTGCCAGCAGTTTAATACTAGCGGTGTACAATGAGCAGTTCTTC
18	TRBV5-1	TRBJ2-7	.	CAGSLDPPGSGFSYEQYF	TGCGCCGGCAGCTTGGACCCTCCCGGTAGCGGATTCTCCTACGAGCAGTACTTC
15	TRBV6-1	TRBJ2-1	TRBD2	CASSTLGLDFFEQFF	TGTGCCAGCAGTACGCTAGGACTAGATTTCTTTGAGCAGTTCTTC
13	TRBV30	TRBJ1-5	.	CAWSRGSEKPQHF	TGTGCCTGGAGCCGGGGAAGTGAAAAGCCCCAGCATTTT